The clone carrying this TCR beta chain was picked up a small number of times. Antigen: not known. One junction end does not reproduce the germline sequence, and a read error may be involved. Each CDR3 protein gets one entry after TCRdb re-called the 5' RACE reads with MiXCR. The sample holds about 340,000 distinct CDR3 sequences, 9% to 10% seen once. These data belong to a study of identical twins. Regarding the study as a whole: Compared with unrelated sharing, twin-shared out-of-frame alpha sequences had more low-probability sequences.

Each donor was a healthy Caucasian. Sequencing was done on a sample of naive T cells sorted from blood. The clonotype originates from a woman between 45 and 65 years old in good health.

CDR3 sequence reads: CASSPPGGPPPRF. The DNA of the CDR3 is TGTGCCAGCTCACCACCGGGGGGCCCTCCACCCCGATTC. V gene TRBV18 combines with J gene TRBJ2-4; D may correspond to TRBD1 or TRBD2 (6 bases each). The CDR3 spans 13 residues. CDR1 is KGHSH and CDR2 is LQKENI in the germline V gene.